This TCR beta chain was recorded in a study of control samples from healthy donors and cancer patients. This clone has just one count. Some clones are missing from TCRdb's copy, which holds only in-frame ones; the method was immunoSEQ multiplex PCR. The sample yields approximately 97,000 clones, under 95% seen once. Deletions cut 5 bases from V and 4 bases from J, with 15 bases between. The CDR3 loop spans 15 amino acids. Germline CDR1 SNHLY, CDR2 FYNNEI. The J gene is TRBJ1-3, the V gene TRBV2, with a possible D match to TRBD1 (5 bases). Sample: blood. The clonotype comes from a woman aged 18-30 years in good health. This CDR3 is CASSNSRAGGNTIYF. Here the CDR3 DNA reads TGTGCCAGCAGTAACTCCAGGGCAGGCGGAAACACCATATATTTT.